The entry that follows covers one T cell receptor (beta chain) sequence. Its specificity is unknown. The data were taken from a study of blood T cells in healthy people across ages. General study results and limits: PBMCs were not sorted, which prevented a conclusive comparison of naive versus antigen-experienced cells.

Donors each provided 7.5 to 10 milliliters of peripheral blood. A sample-barcoded 5' primer and a J-beta primer mix were used in a second PCR of about 7 to 11 cycles. Per sample, CDR3-containing paired-end reads numbered at least 2.5 million. TCRdb used MiXCR to reprocess the 5' RACE reads, holding one entry per CDR3 protein. The repertoire holds 890,000 or so distinct CDR3 sequences, with 62% as singletons. From germline, CDR1 is LGHNA and CDR2 YNFKEQ. CDR3 length: 14 amino acids. The V end lost 4 bases, the J end lost 3 bases, and 13 bases lay between the germline ends. Sequencing was done on a sample of blood. The chain is built from TRBV4-2 and TRBJ2-7; D is undetermined. This clonotype originated in a man between 25 and 39 years old in good health. The chain's CDR3 is CASSPKAQVYEQYF. In DNA, the CDR3 is TGTGCCAGCAGCCCTAAGGCTCAGGTCTACGAGCAGTACTTC.